The 25 T cell receptor gamma chains reported below all come from one sample, sequenced in a study of γδ T cells in repeated Plasmodium falciparum infection. Vgamma9/Vdelta2+ and Vdelta2-negative gammadelta T cells were flow-sorted from PBMC for bulk sequencing. TCRdb re-called clones from the multiplex PCR reads using CATT. The data contain tens of thousands of gamma-chain clones, roughly 1.4% of them seen just once; the ten biggest clones take up approximately 19%. Sample: gamma-delta T cells from blood. These receptors all come from a pool of human donors (malaria-infected and uninfected, not separated).

There are a few counts of this clone. The protein in TCRdb stems from a much larger clone and differs at residue 3 from this DNA's translation, likely a read error; here the protein is translated from the DNA. The CDR3 DNA reads as TGTGCCATCTGGGACCCCCCGGGATATAAGAAACTCTTT. Amino acids: CAIWDPPGYKKLF. V usage is TRGV2 and J usage is TRGJ1 or TRGJ2. The J gene, not given by TCRdb, was assigned here from a germline match of the nucleotide sequence. Germline CDR1 reads EGSNGY; CDR2 reads YDSYNSKV. The CDR3 is made up of 13 amino acids.

A note on this clone: The protein held in TCRdb is that of a much larger clone and does not match this DNA's translation at residue 4, likely because of a read error; the protein shown is translated from the DNA. The chain is built from TRGV4 and TRGJ1 or TRGJ2. Germline V lookup: CDR1 EGSTGY, CDR2 YDSYTSSV. CDR3 length: 12 amino acids. Trimming took 9 bases from V and 4 from J; bases not matched to a gene: 9. The CDR3 region is CATRTPYYKKLF. In nucleotides, the CDR3 is TGTGCCACCCGGACTCCCTATTATAAGAAACTCTTT.

Regarding this clone: A far more abundant clone sits one base away, making this likely a read error. The sample has other DNA sequences that encode this CDR3 too. A V gene of TRGV9 was called, but no J gene was assigned. The CDR3 consists of 13 residues. Per germline, CDR1 GITISATS and CDR2 ISYDGTV (reference sequence). CDR3 sequence (DNA): TGTGCCTTGTGGGACTCCCCGTGGTATAAAAAACTCTTT. Translated, it gives CALWDSPWYKKLF.

This clone was counted between two and nine times. This sequence is one base from a far larger clone and is likely a read error. Other DNA sequences in this sample translate to the same CDR3. This chain connects TRGV2 to TRGJ1 or TRGJ2. Matching the DNA to germline supplied the J gene, which TCRdb does not give. The ends lost 1 base at V and 10 bases at J; junction bases unmatched: 10. The CDR3 spans 13 residues. CDR1 EGSNGY and CDR2 YDSYNSKV come from the germline V gene. The CDR3 nucleotides are TGTGCCACCTGGGACGGCCAAGGGTACAAGAAACTCTTT. Its translation is CATWDGQGYKKLF.

At least ten counts were recorded for this clone. A far larger clone is off by one base, so a read error is likely. The sample contains more than one DNA sequence encoding this CDR3. This chain joins TRGV9 and TRGJP. V lost 0 bases to trimming and J lost 7 bases; unmatched junction nucleotides: 6. Germline V gene data show CDR1 as GITISATS and CDR2 as ISYDGTV (reference sequence). The length of the CDR3 is 17 residues. CDR3 sequence (DNA): TGTGCCTTGTGGGAGGTGCATCGGGAGTTGGGCAAAAAAATCAAGGTATTT. It yields the protein CALWEVHRELGKKIKVF.

This clone was picked up a small number of times. The amino acid sequence in TCRdb belongs to a much larger clone and departs from this DNA's translation at residue 9, likely a sequencing read error; the sequence shown is translated from the DNA. The chain's CDR3 is CATWDSWYEKLF. The CDR3 DNA reads as TGTGCCACCTGGGACTCGTGGTATGAGAAACTCTTT. The chain links TRGV2 to TRGJ1 or TRGJ2. In the absence of a J gene in TCRdb, the DNA was matched to germline to assign it here. J gave up 11 bases and V 3 bases, and 10 bases lay outside the gene matches. The CDR3 contains 12 residues. The V gene's germline CDR1 is EGSNGY and CDR2 YDSYNSKV.

This clone showed up many times. The chain uses TRGV3 and TRGJP1. J was trimmed by 1 base and V by 1 base; bases with no gene match: 3. Germline values: CDR1 VTNTFY, CDR2 YDVSTARD (reference sequence). The CDR3 consists of 15 residues. The CDR3 here is CATWDSPTTGWFKIF. The CDR3 coding sequence is TGTGCCACCTGGGACAGCCCTACCACTGGTTGGTTCAAGATATTT.

To note about this clone: Germline and junction disagree at one end, which may indicate a read error. This sequence joins TRGV9 and TRGJP. TCRdb gives no J gene; it was assigned here by matching the DNA to germline. This CDR3 is 16 amino acids long. The V gene's germline CDR1 is GITISATS and CDR2 ISYDGTV (reference sequence). CDR3 protein: CSALWEDELGKKIKVF. The CDR3 DNA is TGCAGTGCCTTGTGGGAGGATGAGTTGGGCAAAAAAATCAAGGTATTT.

This clone has a handful of counts. This DNA's translation differs at residue 12 from TCRdb's protein, which comes from a much larger clone; a read error is likely, and the protein shown is translated from the DNA. The rearrangement joins TRGV9 to TRGJP. This CDR3 has 15 amino acids. Germline V gives CDR1 GITISATS, CDR2 ISYDGTV (reference sequence). CDR3 DNA sequence: TGTGCCTTGTGGGAGACCCCGTTGGGCAAAAAAGTCAAGGTATTT. Translation: CALWETPLGKKVKVF.

Concerning this clone itself: The TCRdb record carries a much larger clone's protein, which differs from this DNA's translation at residue 15; a read error is the likely cause, and the protein listed here is the DNA translation. A V gene of TRGV9 was called, but no J gene was assigned. The CDR3 has 17 amino acids. The germline V gene encodes CDR1 GITISATS and CDR2 ISYDGTV (reference sequence). CDR3 coding DNA: TGTGCCTTGTGGGAGGATGGTTTGGAGTTGGGCAAAAAAATCAGGGTATTT. It encodes CALWEDGLELGKKIRVF.

This clone came up a few times. The translation of this DNA and the TCRdb protein of a much larger clone differ at residue 4, probably owing to a read error; the protein shown here is translated from the DNA. The CDR3 DNA reads as TGTGCCACCCGGGACAGCCACCCTAAGAAACTCTTT. Translating it yields CATRDSHPKKLF. This rearrangement joins TRGV5 to TRGJ1 or TRGJ2. The J gene, missing from TCRdb, was assigned here through DNA to germline matching. Germline V gene data show CDR1 as VINAFY and CDR2 as YDVSNSKD. The CDR3 has 12 residues.

This clone was counted at least ten times. The chain combines TRGV8 with TRGJ1 or TRGJ2. The germline V gene encodes CDR1 VENAVY and CDR2 YDSYNSRV. Unmatched junction bases numbered 16, after V lost 3 bases and J lost 11 bases. The CDR3 has 14 residues. The CDR3: CATWDDWNKGEKLF. The CDR3 coding sequence is TGTGCCACCTGGGATGACTGGAATAAGGGTGAGAAACTCTTT.

In this sample, this clone turned up many times. This DNA's translation differs at residue 10 from TCRdb's protein, which comes from a much larger clone; a read error is likely, and the protein shown is translated from the DNA. J is TRGJ1 or TRGJ2 and V is TRGV9. The J gene is not listed in TCRdb, so it was assigned here from a DNA match to germline. This CDR3 has 14 amino acids. In germline, CDR1 is GITISATS, CDR2 ISYDGTV (reference sequence). Here the CDR3 reads CALWEVPYYNKKLF. CDR3 nucleotides: TGTGCCTTGTGGGAGGTGCCCTATTATAATAAGAAACTCTTT.

This clone was counted a few times. The mismatch at residue 11 between this DNA's translation and the TCRdb protein of a much larger clone likely reflects a read error; the protein shown is translated from the DNA. The CDR3: CALWEEIGWFRIF. For the CDR3, the DNA is TGTGCCTTGTGGGAGGAAATTGGTTGGTTCAGGATATTT. The V gene corresponds to TRGV9; no J gene was called. The CDR3 is 13 amino acids. The germline V gene has CDR1 GITISATS and CDR2 ISYDGTV (reference sequence).

In its sample, this clone was seen a few times. A far larger clone differs by one base, so this is likely a read error. In the same sample, other DNA sequences code for this CDR3. A V gene of TRGV9 was called, but no J gene was assigned. The germline CDR1 and CDR2 sequences are GITISATS and ISYDGTV (reference sequence). The CDR3 has 14 amino acids. CDR3 protein: CALWEVQPYYKKLF. The CDR3 nucleotides are TGTGCCTTGTGGGAGGTCCAGCCGTATTATAAGAAACTTTTT.

This clone was counted ten times or more. The protein TCRdb lists belongs to a much larger clone and differs from this DNA's translation at residue 9, which points to a read error; the protein shown is made from the DNA. The chain uses TRGV9 and TRGJP. Here the J gene came from matching the DNA to germline, since TCRdb omits it. This CDR3 has 16 amino acids. The germline CDR1 and CDR2 sequences are GITISATS and ISYDGTV (reference sequence). The CDR3 protein is CALWAPQESGKKIKVF. The CDR3 DNA is TGTGCCTTGTGGGCTCCTCAAGAGTCGGGCAAAAAAATCAAGGTATTT.

There are many counts of this clone. TCRdb lists the protein of a much larger clone for this DNA, which differs at residue 10, so this is likely a read error; the protein given here is translated from the DNA itself. The chain combines TRGV9 with TRGJ1 or TRGJ2. Because TCRdb records no J gene, it was assigned here through a match of the DNA to germline. CDR1 is GITISATS, CDR2 ISYDGTV, per germline (reference sequence). This CDR3 spans 14 amino acids. The CDR3 reads CALWEVLNYHKKLF. The CDR3 coding sequence is TGTGCCTTGTGGGAGGTGTTGAATTATCATAAGAAACTCTTT.

In this sample, this clone turned up a few times. The protein TCRdb gives is from a much larger clone and does not agree with this DNA's translation at residue 10, likely a read error; the protein shown here comes from the DNA. This chain links TRGV2 with TRGJP2. Germline CDR1 reads EGSNGY; CDR2 reads YDSYNSKV. The CDR3 contains 13 residues. The CDR3 sequence: CATWDEADWVKTF. The DNA for the CDR3 is TGTGCCACCTGGGACGAAGCGGATTGGGTCAAGACGTTT.

Comment on this clone: For this DNA, TCRdb reports the protein of a much larger clone, which diverges at residue 5, most likely from a read error; the protein presented here is translated directly from the DNA. The V call is TRGV2, the J call TRGJ1 or TRGJ2. Assignment of the J gene here rests on matching the DNA to germline, because TCRdb gives none. Losses at the gene ends were 5 bases for V and 4 bases for J; bases not matched to a gene: 8. Germline lookup yields CDR1 EGSNGY and CDR2 YDSYNSKV. CDR3 length: 13 residues. The CDR3 reads CATWGLAYYKKLF. The CDR3 coding sequence is TGTGCCACCTGGGGGCTGGCATATTATAAGAAACTCTTT.

This clone was observed many times. TCRdb's protein, taken from a much larger clone, differs from this DNA's translation at residue 8, likely owing to a read error; the protein displayed comes from the DNA. The genes are TRGV4 and TRGJ1 or TRGJ2. Since TCRdb gives no J gene, matching the DNA to germline was used here to assign it. Germline V gene lookup returns CDR1 EGSTGY and CDR2 YDSYTSSV. V was clipped by 5 bases and J by 4 bases; unmatched bases: 11. The CDR3 length is 14 residues. As DNA, the CDR3 is TGTGCCACCTGGGCCACCAAGAGATATTATAAGAAACTCTTT. Protein sequence: CATWATKRYYKKLF.

As for this clone: TCRdb shows a much larger clone's protein in place of this DNA's translation, and the two differ at residue 8, likely through a read error; the protein shown is translated from the DNA. The chain recombines TRGV8 with TRGJP2. No J gene is reported in TCRdb; it was inferred here by comparing the DNA with germline. V shed 2 bases, J shed 6 bases, and the junction held 6 bases outside the gene matches. There are 14 residues in the CDR3. CDR1 is VENAVY, CDR2 YDSYNSRV, per germline. CDR3: CATWDKSGDWIKTF. Here the CDR3 DNA reads TGTGCCACCTGGGATAAGAGTGGTGATTGGATCAAGACGTTT.

This clone was detected many times. Translating this DNA gives a protein that differs at residue 12 from the TCRdb one, which belongs to a much larger clone; a read error is likely, and the protein shown is this translation. V usage is TRGV9 and J usage is TRGJP2. In the absence of a J gene in TCRdb, the DNA was matched to germline to assign it here. The CDR3 contains 16 residues. From germline, CDR1 is GITISATS and CDR2 ISYDGTV (reference sequence). The CDR3 DNA reads TGTGCCTTGTGGGAGGTGGGTTGGAGTAGTGATGGGATCAAGACGTTT. This gives the protein CALWEVGWSSDGIKTF.

Regarding this clone: The protein recorded in TCRdb matches a much larger clone and deviates from this DNA's translation at residue 9, suggesting a read error; the protein here is obtained by translating the DNA. V and J are TRGV9 and TRGJP2. In the absence of a J gene in TCRdb, the DNA was matched to germline to assign it here. Germline CDR1 GITISATS, CDR2 ISYDGTV (reference sequence). Trimming took 4 bases from V and 1 from J; bases not matched to a gene: 12. CDR3 size: 17 residues. CDR3 nucleotides: TGTGCCTTGTGGGAACCGCGGAAGTGTAGTAGTGATTGGATCAAGACGTTT. As protein: CALWEPRKCSSDWIKTF.

This clone was seen ten or more times. V usage is TRGV9 and J usage is TRGJP. The germline gives CDR1 GITISATS, CDR2 ISYDGTV (reference sequence). J was trimmed by 7 bases and V by 0 bases; bases with no gene match: 9. This CDR3 has 18 residues. The CDR3 here is CALWEVHLSELGKKIKVF. In DNA form, the CDR3 reads TGTGCCTTGTGGGAGGTGCACTTGTCGGAGTTGGGCAAAAAAATCAAGGTATTT.

Ten or more counts support this clone. TCRdb's entry gives the protein of a much larger clone, which mismatches this DNA's translation at residue 6, likely from a read error; the protein reported here is translated from the DNA. The V gene is TRGV3, the J gene TRGJ1 or TRGJ2. V shed 3 bases, J shed 6 bases, and the junction held 11 bases outside the gene matches. Germline CDR1 reads VTNTFY; CDR2 reads YDVSTARD (reference sequence). The CDR3 totals 14 residues. CDR3: CATWDCPGGYKKLF. DNA for the CDR3: TGTGCCACCTGGGACTGTCCGGGGGGTTATAAGAAACTCTTT.